This T cell receptor (beta chain) is drawn from a study of blood T cell repertoires in COVID-19. Study at large: Collection of acute and convalescent COVID-19 samples took place in the United States, Italy and Spain. PBMCs, B-cell-depleted T cells, or T cells were the source of the cDNA or gDNA that made up the material.

Germline CDR1 LNHNV, CDR2 YYDKDF (reference sequence). Trimming removed 0 bases from V and 7 bases from J; junction bases left unmatched: 1. There are 13 residues in the CDR3. The repertoire was sequenced with immunoSEQ multiplex PCR; TCRdb's copy has only in-frame clones and lacks some. The sample consists of about 95,000 clones, roughly four fifths of them appearing once. The sequencing input was peripheral blood. The TCR originated in a human donor in a cohort sampled during active COVID-19. V gene TRBV15 combines with J gene TRBJ1-1; 8 bases are a match to TRBD1. CDR3 protein: CATSRDGTGEAFF. The CDR3 DNA is TGTGCCACCAGCAGAGATGGGACAGGTGAAGCTTTCTTT.